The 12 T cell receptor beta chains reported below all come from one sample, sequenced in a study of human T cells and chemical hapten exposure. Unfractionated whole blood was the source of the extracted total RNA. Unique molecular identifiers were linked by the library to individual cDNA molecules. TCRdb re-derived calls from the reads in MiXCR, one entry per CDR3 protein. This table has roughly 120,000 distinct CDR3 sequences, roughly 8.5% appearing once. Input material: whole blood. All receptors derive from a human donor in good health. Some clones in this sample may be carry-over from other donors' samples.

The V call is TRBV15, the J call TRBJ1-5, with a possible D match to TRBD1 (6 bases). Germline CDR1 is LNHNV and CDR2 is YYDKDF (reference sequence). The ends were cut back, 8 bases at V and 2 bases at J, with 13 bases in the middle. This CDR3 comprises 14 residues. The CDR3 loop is CATQGGLGNQPQHF. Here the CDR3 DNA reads TGTGCCACCCAAGGGGGGCTCGGCAATCAGCCCCAGCATTTT.

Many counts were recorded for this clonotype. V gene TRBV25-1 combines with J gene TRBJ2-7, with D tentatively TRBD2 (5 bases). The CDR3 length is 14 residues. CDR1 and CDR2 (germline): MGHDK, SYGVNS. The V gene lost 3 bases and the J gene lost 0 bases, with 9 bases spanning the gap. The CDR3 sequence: CASSETKTSYEQYF. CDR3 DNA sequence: TGTGCCAGCAGTGAGACTAAAACCTCCTACGAGCAGTACTTC.

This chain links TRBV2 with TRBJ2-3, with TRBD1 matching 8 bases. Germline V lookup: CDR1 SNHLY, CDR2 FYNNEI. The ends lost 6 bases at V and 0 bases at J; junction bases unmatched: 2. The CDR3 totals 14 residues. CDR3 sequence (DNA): TGTGCCAGCAGGACAGGGGCTAGCACAGATACGCAGTATTTT. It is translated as CASRTGASTDTQYF.

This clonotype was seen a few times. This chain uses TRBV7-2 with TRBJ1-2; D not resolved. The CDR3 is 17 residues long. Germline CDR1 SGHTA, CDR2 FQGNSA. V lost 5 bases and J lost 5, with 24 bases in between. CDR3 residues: CASSPADGLSGLYGYTF. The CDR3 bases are TGTGCCAGCAGCCCCGCGGACGGGCTGAGCGGGCTGTATGGCTACACCTTC.

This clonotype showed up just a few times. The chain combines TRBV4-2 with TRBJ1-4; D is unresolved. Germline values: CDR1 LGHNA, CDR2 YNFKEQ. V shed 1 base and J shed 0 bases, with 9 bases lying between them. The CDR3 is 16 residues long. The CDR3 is CASSQASTATNEKLFF. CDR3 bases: TGTGCCAGCAGCCAAGCCAGCACCGCAACTAATGAAAAACTGTTTTTT.

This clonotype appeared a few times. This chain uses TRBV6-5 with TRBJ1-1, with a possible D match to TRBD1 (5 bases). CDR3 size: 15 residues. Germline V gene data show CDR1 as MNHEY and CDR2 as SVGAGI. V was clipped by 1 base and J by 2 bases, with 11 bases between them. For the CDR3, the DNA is TGTGCCAGCAGTTACTTGGGTGGGGGTAACACTGAAGCTTTCTTT. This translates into CASSYLGGGNTEAFF.

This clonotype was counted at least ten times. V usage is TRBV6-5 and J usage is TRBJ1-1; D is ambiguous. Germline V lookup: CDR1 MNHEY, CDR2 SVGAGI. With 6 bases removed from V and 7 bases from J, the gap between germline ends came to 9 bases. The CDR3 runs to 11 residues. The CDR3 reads CASRTTNEAFF. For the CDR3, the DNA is TGTGCCAGCAGGACGACAAATGAAGCTTTCTTT.

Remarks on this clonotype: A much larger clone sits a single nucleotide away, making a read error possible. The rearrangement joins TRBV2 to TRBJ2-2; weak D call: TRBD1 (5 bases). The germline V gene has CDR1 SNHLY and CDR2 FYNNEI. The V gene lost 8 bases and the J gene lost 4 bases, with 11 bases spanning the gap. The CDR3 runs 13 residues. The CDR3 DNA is TGTGCCAGCGATAGCCAGGGCACCGGGGAGCTGTTTTTT. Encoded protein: CASDSQGTGELFF.

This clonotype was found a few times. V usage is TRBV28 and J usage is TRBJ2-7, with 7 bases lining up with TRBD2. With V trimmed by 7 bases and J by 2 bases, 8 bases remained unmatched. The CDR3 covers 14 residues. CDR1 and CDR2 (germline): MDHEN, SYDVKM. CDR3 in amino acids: CASTPLAEPYEQYF. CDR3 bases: TGTGCCAGCACGCCCCTAGCGGAGCCCTACGAGCAGTACTTC.

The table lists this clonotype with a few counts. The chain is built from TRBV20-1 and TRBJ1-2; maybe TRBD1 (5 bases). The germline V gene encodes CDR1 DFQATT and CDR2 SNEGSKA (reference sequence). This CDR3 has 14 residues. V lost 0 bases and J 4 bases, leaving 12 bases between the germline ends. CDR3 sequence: CSARDLGGGYGYTF. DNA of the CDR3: TGCAGTGCTAGAGATCTGGGGGGAGGCTATGGCTACACCTTC.

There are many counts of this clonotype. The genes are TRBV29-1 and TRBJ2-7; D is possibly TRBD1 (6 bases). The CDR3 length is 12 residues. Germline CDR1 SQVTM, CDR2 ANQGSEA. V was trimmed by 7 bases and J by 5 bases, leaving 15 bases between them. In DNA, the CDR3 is TGCAGCGGTCAGGGGTATCGAAACGAGCAGTACTTC. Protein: CSGQGYRNEQYF.

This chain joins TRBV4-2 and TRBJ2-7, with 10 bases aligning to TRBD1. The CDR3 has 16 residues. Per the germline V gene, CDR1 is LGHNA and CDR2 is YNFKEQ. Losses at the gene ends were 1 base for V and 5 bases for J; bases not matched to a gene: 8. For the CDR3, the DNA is TGTGCCAGCAGCCAAGCTCGCGGGACAGGGGATAACGAGCAGTACTTC. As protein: CASSQARGTGDNEQYF.